The clone carrying this T cell receptor beta chain was counted once. Its antigen is undetermined. Version v3.0 of the immunoSEQ assay ran at survey level. Sequencing was intended to reach about 40,000-50,000 T-cell genomes per sample. Data came from immunoSEQ multiplex PCR; TCRdb stores just in-frame clones and leaves some out. The table shows about 39,000 clones, with 75% to 90% occurring only once. The sample belongs to a study of long-term antiretroviral therapy in people with HIV. Study conclusions and caveats: Post-ART diversity increased but stayed below transplant donor controls. Clones that had undergone expansion before ART prevailed in the repertoire throughout all time points.

Sequenced here: unsorted PBMCs, sampled 3.1 years after starting antiretroviral therapy. The sequence was obtained from a woman aged 45-59 years with HIV.

CDR3 region: CSVEGGAGTDTQYF. The CDR3 region has the DNA TGCAGCGTTGAAGGCGGGGCCGGCACAGATACGCAGTATTTT. This chain uses TRBV29-1 with TRBJ2-3; the D gene is possibly TRBD2 (6 bases). This CDR3 region has 14 residues. Germline assignment: CDR1 SQVTM and CDR2 ANQGSEA. Trimming removed 1 base from V and 1 base from J, with 9 bases in between.